This T cell receptor beta chain originates from a study of T cell responses to AZD1222 COVID-19 vaccine. Study-wide results and caveats: At study baseline, merely a handful of AZD1222 recipients were seropositive. There were mostly white British donors and more females than males, and clonal diversity was possibly underestimated.

Trimming cost V 1 base and J 6 bases, with 4 bases left between them. CDR3 size: 12 residues. CDR1 LGHDT and CDR2 YNNKEL come from the germline V gene (reference sequence). As regards this clone: Its antigen is unknown.

TCRdb's copy holds only in-frame clones and misses some; the assay was immunoSEQ multiplex PCR. This table has about 180,000 clones, around 88% appearing once. The J gene is TRBJ1-5, the V gene TRBV3-1 (or the pseudogene TRBV3-2), with D hard to call. The material sequenced was peripheral blood, taken 28 days after the second AZD1222 dose. The TCR comes from an adult who received the AZD1222 COVID-19 vaccine. The CDR3 DNA follows: TGTGCCAGCAGCCAAGGGGGTCAGCCCCAGCATTTT. This encodes CASSQGGQPQHF.